Following are 10 T cell receptor beta chains from one sample sequenced in a study of blood T cells in healthy people across ages. A J-beta primer mix and a sample-barcoded 5' primer were used in a second PCR of roughly 6 to 11 cycles. TCRdb re-called the 5' RACE reads with MiXCR, one entry per CDR3 protein. The profile shows approximately 2,000,000 distinct CDR3 sequences, roughly 43% of them singletons. What was sequenced was blood. All receptors derive from a human donor in good health.

The CDR3 here is CASSTRLAGGKNTGELFF. For the CDR3, the DNA is TGTGCCAGCAGCACTAGACTAGCGGGGGGGAAAAACACCGGGGAGCTGTTTTTT. The V and J genes are TRBV13 and TRBJ2-2, with 14 positions matching TRBD2. The CDR3 has 18 amino acids. Per germline, CDR1 PRHDT and CDR2 FYEKMQ (reference sequence). Trimming cost V 5 bases and J 2 bases; bases outside gene matches: 7.

The chain has TRBV4-3 and TRBJ2-3; D possibly corresponds to TRBD2 (6 bases). Germline values: CDR1 LGHNA, CDR2 YSLEER. The CDR3 covers 14 residues. Trimming cost V 0 bases and J 6 bases, with 10 bases left between them. This chain's CDR3 is CASSQEGGGDTQYF. The CDR3, as DNA: TGCGCCAGCAGCCAAGAGGGGGGTGGGGATACGCAGTATTTT.

In regard to this clonotype: This may come from a read error, since a much larger clone is one base off. The V and J genes are TRBV5-1 and TRBJ2-1; D not certain. The germline gives CDR1 SGHRS, CDR2 YFSETQ. The CDR3 is 14 residues long. The CDR3 spells CAGSLAFGYNEQFF. CDR3 sequence (DNA): TGCGCCGGCAGCTTGGCCTTTGGGTACAATGAGCAGTTCTTC.

V and J are TRBV7-8 and TRBJ2-7, with D perhaps TRBD2 (6 bases). Germline assignment: CDR1 SGHVS and CDR2 FQNEAQ. V was clipped by 3 bases and J by 1 base, with 13 bases between them. The CDR3 has 15 residues. The CDR3 loop reads CASSFWTKPSYEQYF. CDR3 DNA sequence: TGTGCCAGCAGCTTTTGGACTAAACCTTCCTACGAGCAGTACTTC. Based on the CDR3 plus reference TRBV7-8 and TRBJ2-7, the full variable domain is GAGVSQSPRYKVAKRGQDVALRCDPISGHVSLFWYQQALGQGPEFLTYFQNEAQLDKSGLPSDRFFAERPEGSVSTLKIQRTQQEDSAVYLCASSFWTKPSYEQYFGPGTRLTVT.

The J gene is TRBJ1-5, the V gene TRBV4-3, with 8 bases that match TRBD1. Germline CDR1 reads LGHNA; CDR2 reads YSLEER. CDR3 length: 15 residues. J lost 7 bases, V lost 4 bases, and 9 bases had no gene match. For the CDR3, the DNA is TGCGCCAGCAGCCGAGAGACAGGGGCGGGACAGCCCCAGCATTTT. This sequence encodes CASSRETGAGQPQHF.

The chain is built from TRBV2 and TRBJ2-1; 8 bases agree with TRBD2. Germline assignment: CDR1 SNHLY and CDR2 FYNNEI. The CDR3 is made up of 16 amino acids. With 4 bases clipped from V and 4 bases from J, the junction kept 9 bases outside the gene matches. CDR3 sequence: CASSVVGGGIYNEQFF. The DNA for the CDR3 is TGTGCCAGCAGTGTAGTTGGCGGGGGGATATACAATGAGCAGTTCTTC.

This chain links TRBV30 with TRBJ2-7; TRBD1 agrees at 11 bases. The CDR3 runs 12 residues. Per germline, CDR1 GTSNPN and CDR2 SVGIG (reference sequence). V shed 3 bases, J shed 8 bases, and the junction held 3 bases outside the gene matches. As DNA, the CDR3 is TGTGCCTGGAGCGGGACAGGGGGGAAGCAGTACTTC. Translation gives CAWSGTGGKQYF.

This clonotype was observed a handful of times. The V gene is TRBV6-2 or TRBV6-3, the J gene TRBJ2-5; the match to TRBD2 covers 9 bases. This CDR3 spans 14 amino acids. V trimming: 7 bases; J trimming: 2 bases; junction bases outside the gene matches: 5. CDR1 is MNHEY and CDR2 is SVGEGT in the germline V gene. CDR3: CASKLAGQQETQYF. CDR3 nucleotides: TGTGCCAGCAAGCTAGCGGGACAGCAAGAGACCCAGTACTTC.

This clonotype was recorded many times. V and J are TRBV4-3 and TRBJ2-3, with 8 bases matching TRBD2. This CDR3 spans 15 amino acids. Germline V gives CDR1 LGHNA, CDR2 YSLEER. The J segment lost 2 bases and the V segment lost 1 base, leaving 2 bases of the junction unmatched. This CDR3 is CASSQGRGDTDTQYF. Written as DNA, the CDR3 is TGCGCCAGCAGCCAAGGGCGGGGGGACACAGATACGCAGTATTTT.

A few counts support this clonotype. The chain carries TRBV7-2 and TRBJ2-4, with D possibly being TRBD1 (6 bases). V dropped 1 base and J dropped 5 bases, with 12 bases sitting between them. CDR1 and CDR2 from the germline V gene are SGHTA and FQGNSA. This CDR3 has 15 amino acids. The CDR3 DNA reads as TGTGCCAGCAGCTTAGACAGGGCCTGGGAAAACATTCAGTACTTC. Translation gives CASSLDRAWENIQYF.